This TCR beta chain originates from a study of human T cells and chemical hapten exposure. Study-wide context: All patients underwent weekly scalp dosing with diphenylcyclopropenone for the full roughly 24-week study. Findings of the study overall: Alopecia affected the donors, so their immune response may differ from healthy people's. Expanded TCRs produced significantly more large CDR3 similarity clusters than controls did.

Per the study methods: Samples had a median of around 92,000 TCRs, ranging roughly 20,000 to 750,000. From the RACE reads, TCRdb called clonotypes with MiXCR, one entry per CDR3 protein. TCRdb's processing, not the authors', yielded these V and J calls. The data hold 350,000 or so distinct CDR3 sequences, with roughly 6.9% observed a single time. Germline CDR1 and CDR2: LGHNT and FRNRAP. The CDR3 has 18 residues. Trimming shortened V by 0 bases and J by 0 bases, and 15 bases separated the two germline ends. The time point here: patch test 1, 2 weeks after DPC sensitization. Treatment meaning: therapeutic diphenylcyclopropenone sensitization with weekly scalp DPC. This clonotype was picked up many times. Its antigen is as yet unknown.

This clonotype was obtained from a woman aged 18-30 years with alopecia areata. Some clones in this sample may be carry-over from other donors' samples. The J gene is TRBJ2-4, the V gene TRBV12-5; D may be TRBD1 or TRBD2 (6 bases each). Material: whole blood, obtained in connection with sensitization to the hapten diphenylcyclopropenone (DPC). The chain's CDR3 is CASGLVTGRTAAKNIQYF. The DNA of the CDR3 is TGTGCTAGTGGTTTGGTAACAGGGAGGACCGCAGCCAAAAACATTCAGTACTTC. The full variable domain, rest sourced from reference TRBV12-5 and TRBJ2-4, is DARVTQTPRHKVTEMGQEVTMRCQPILGHNTVFWYRQTMMQGLELLAYFRNRAPLDDSGMPKDRFSAEMPDATLATLKIQPSEPRDSAVYFCASGLVTGRTAAKNIQYFGAGTRLSVL.